The rows below give T cell receptor beta chains drawn from one sample of a study of blood T cells in healthy people across ages. Each CDR3 protein gets one entry after TCRdb re-called the 5' RACE reads with MiXCR. Here the sample spans 700,000 to 900,000 distinct CDR3 sequences, about 55% being singletons. Sequencing was done on a sample of blood. The receptors come from a man at least 80 years old in good health. CDR3s include the opening cysteine and the closing phenylalanine or tryptophan. A D gene is named only where the DNA matches it firmly. Size is omitted from some rows. Given values are once, few, many or a class for expanded clones.

clone_size,j_call,d_call,v_call,cdr3_aa,cdr3_nt
.,TRBJ2-7,TRBD2,TRBV20-1,CSARDRASGRFSYNEQYF,TGCAGTGCTAGAGATAGGGCTAGCGGGAGATTCTCCTACAATGAGCAGTACTTC
.,TRBJ2-5,TRBD1,TRBV7-3,CASSRQGGIETQYF,TGTGCCAGCAGCCGACAGGGGGGTATAGAGACCCAGTACTTC
few,TRBJ2-5,.,TRBV28,CASRPGVIKTQYF,TGTGCCAGCAGGCCAGGGGTCATAAAGACCCAGTACTTC
.,TRBJ2-7,TRBD1,TRBV27,CASSKPGQRPYEQYF,TGTGCCAGCAGTAAACCGGGACAGCGCCCCTACGAGCAGTACTTC
.,TRBJ2-7,.,TRBV29-1,CSGGFSYEQYF,TGCAGTGGGGGCTTCTCCTACGAGCAGTACTTC
once,TRBJ2-7,TRBD2,TRBV20-1,CSAPPVPREGDEQYF,TGCAGTGCCCCCCCCGTGCCTAGGGAGGGCGATGAGCAGTACTTC
few,TRBJ2-1,.,TRBV29-1,CSGGENEQFF,TGCAGCGGCGGGGAGAATGAGCAGTTCTTC
.,TRBJ2-1,TRBD2,TRBV29-1,CSVSSGGTNEQFF,TGCAGCGTATCATCGGGGGGTACTAATGAGCAGTTCTTC
few,TRBJ2-7,.,TRBV12-3/TRBV12-4,CASSFVGVYEQYF,TGTGCCAGCAGTTTTGTGGGAGTCTACGAGCAGTACTTC
.,TRBJ2-7,.,TRBV5-1,CASSLSGQGYEQYF,TGCGCCAGCAGCTTGTCAGGACAAGGCTACGAGCAGTACTTC
once,TRBJ2-7,.,TRBV28,CASIRSGSYEQYF,TGTGCCAGCATTCGATCCGGTTCCTACGAGCAGTACTTC
.,TRBJ1-4,.,TRBV30,CAWTGTQTTNEKLFF,TGTGCCTGGACTGGCACGCAGACAACTAATGAAAAACTGTTTTTT
.,TRBJ2-7,TRBD1,TRBV29-1,CSVETDRVLKYEQYF,TGCAGCGTTGAAACGGACAGGGTGTTGAAGTACGAGCAGTACTTC
.,TRBJ1-1,.,TRBV6-5,CASRNRFSNTEAFF,TGTGCCAGCAGGAACAGGTTCTCGAACACTGAAGCTTTCTTT
.,TRBJ2-2,.,TRBV21-1,CASSKRPRDSSTGELFF,TGTGCCAGCAGCAAAAGGCCCAGGGATTCCAGCACCGGGGAGCTGTTTTTT